The 6 T cell receptor beta chains below were found in one sample sequenced in a study of identical twins. TCRdb redid the calling of the 5' RACE reads with MiXCR, one entry per CDR3 protein. The sample contains 400,000 to 550,000 distinct CDR3 sequences, about 20% of which appear only once. This same sample was also part of a study on T cells expressing NK-cell markers.

Sequencing used CD4+ T cells sorted from blood. The receptors stem from a woman under 30 in good health.

This clonotype came up a few times. The rearrangement uses TRBV20-1 and TRBJ1-1; 10 bases are a match to TRBD1. CDR3 length: 15 residues. The V and J ends lost 6 bases and 6 bases, in that order; junction bases with no gene match: 13. Germline V lookup: CDR1 DFQATT, CDR2 SNEGSKA (reference sequence). The CDR3 coding sequence is TGCAGTGCCCCCATCCGGGACAGGGGATTTCCTGAAGCTTTCTTT. This sequence encodes CSAPIRDRGFPEAFF.

V and J are TRBV29-1 and TRBJ2-1; TRBD2 matches 9 bases. Germline-derived CDR1 and CDR2 are SQVTM and ANQGSEA. V was clipped by 3 bases and J by 13 bases; unmatched bases: 7. The CDR3 loop spans 12 amino acids. CDR3 in amino acids: CSVDDPREGQFF. The CDR3 DNA is TGCAGCGTTGACGACCCGCGGGAGGGCCAGTTCTTC.

This clonotype was seen at least ten times. This sequence joins TRBV5-1 and TRBJ2-3, with D hard to call. This CDR3 spans 12 amino acids. V was clipped by 4 bases and J by 2 bases, with 5 bases between them. CDR1 and CDR2 (germline): SGHRS, YFSETQ. The CDR3 DNA reads TGCGCCAGCAGCGTGACCACAGATACGCAGTATTTT. It translates to CASSVTTDTQYF.

This clonotype came up many times. The chain is built from TRBV12-3 or TRBV12-4 and TRBJ1-1; D gene ambiguous. V lost 2 bases, J lost 1 base, and 5 bases lay in between. The CDR3 is 13 amino acids. CDR3 in amino acids: CASSLPPNTEAFF. In nucleotides, the CDR3 is TGTGCCAGCAGTTTACCACCGAACACTGAAGCTTTCTTT.

The rearrangement uses TRBV27 and TRBJ2-2; unclear D gene. The germline V gene has CDR1 MNHEY and CDR2 SMNVEV (reference sequence). The CDR3 contains 14 residues. V lost 6 bases, J lost 3 bases, and 11 bases lay in between. For the CDR3, the DNA is TGTGCCAGCAGAGGGTCCCGATACACCGGGGAGCTGTTTTTT. It codes for CASRGSRYTGELFF.

The genes are TRBV7-3 and TRBJ2-2, with no clear D. This CDR3 region has 14 residues. The V and J ends lost 4 bases and 4 bases respectively, with 10 bases between them. Germline CDR1 SGHTA, CDR2 FQGTGA. The CDR3 is CASSSSGVTGELFF. The CDR3, as DNA: TGTGCCAGCAGCTCTTCTGGGGTCACCGGGGAGCTGTTTTTT.